The rows below give T cell receptor beta chains drawn from one sample of a study of T cells in Graves' hyperthyroidism and ophthalmopathy. TCRdb redid the calling of the multiplex PCR reads with MiXCR, one entry per CDR3 protein. The repertoire has 450,000 to 700,000 distinct CDR3 sequences, 40% to 55% of them found once; the top ten carry around a fifth. The specimen was peripheral blood or thyroid tissue (not recorded which). These receptors originate from an adult woman with Graves' disease, either hyperthyroidism or ophthalmopathy (not recorded which). Each CDR3 is given with its conserved first and last residue. The D gene is left open where the match is weak.

v_call: TRBV13
d_call: .
cdr3_aa: CASSLYPQYQGNEKLFF

v_call: TRBV29-1
d_call: TRBD1
cdr3_aa: CSVEMGQGMGKLFF

v_call: TRBV28
d_call: TRBD2
cdr3_aa: CASSLWSLAGGPRYEQYF

v_call: TRBV7-2
d_call: TRBD1
cdr3_aa: CASSLGSQGADTDYGYTF

v_call: TRBV5-1
d_call: .
cdr3_aa: CASSRVEDYGYTF

v_call: TRBV12-3/TRBV12-4
d_call: .
cdr3_aa: CASSPVKGGNTEAFF

v_call: TRBV29-1
d_call: TRBD1
cdr3_aa: CSHDRGARETQYF

v_call: TRBV7-9
d_call: .
cdr3_aa: CASSPDSRETGDYSYEQYF

v_call: TRBV5-5
d_call: .
cdr3_aa: CGSGASPQETQYF

v_call: TRBV18
d_call: .
cdr3_aa: CASSPSRQPQHF

v_call: TRBV5-1
d_call: .
cdr3_aa: CASSRQGGRGGELFF

v_call: TRBV5-1
d_call: .
cdr3_aa: CASRPTVHYEQYF

v_call: TRBV24-1
d_call: .
cdr3_aa: CATSEVGRKTQYF

v_call: TRBV2
d_call: .
cdr3_aa: CASSERTDTQYF

v_call: TRBV7-8
d_call: .
cdr3_aa: CASSLGGVQRDTQYF

v_call: TRBV6-6
d_call: TRBD1
cdr3_aa: CASRPAGTDNYGYTF

v_call: TRBV14
d_call: .
cdr3_aa: CASSQQLAYEQYF

v_call: TRBV9
d_call: .
cdr3_aa: CASSGSRDGYDSPLHF

v_call: TRBV10-3
d_call: .
cdr3_aa: CAVGREDQPQHF

v_call: TRBV5-1
d_call: .
cdr3_aa: CASSLSSTVSETQYF

v_call: TRBV7-3
d_call: .
cdr3_aa: CASSLQGSPSGANVLTF

v_call: TRBV29-1
d_call: .
cdr3_aa: CSVEIASGAIVLTF

v_call: TRBV25-1
d_call: .
cdr3_aa: CASSGREQYF

v_call: TRBV20-1
d_call: .
cdr3_aa: CSAVFGGLLTTEAFF

v_call: TRBV5-8
d_call: .
cdr3_aa: CASSWGAYEQYF

v_call: TRBV10-2
d_call: .
cdr3_aa: CASSAQGPERKTQYF

v_call: TRBV20-1
d_call: .
cdr3_aa: CSARGGQHGGEPQHF

v_call: TRBV10-1
d_call: TRBD1
cdr3_aa: CASTPRDRRYEQYF

v_call: TRBV14
d_call: .
cdr3_aa: CASSLQRGHTEAFF

v_call: TRBV28
d_call: TRBD1
cdr3_aa: CASSWTGIYEQYF

v_call: TRBV20-1
d_call: TRBD1
cdr3_aa: CSAPGQGINEKLFF

v_call: TRBV29-1
d_call: .
cdr3_aa: CSLEIFGGTVYGYTF

v_call: TRBV6-2/TRBV6-3
d_call: .
cdr3_aa: CASSQGTFYGYTF

v_call: TRBV24-1
d_call: .
cdr3_aa: CAIGSNQTQHF

v_call: TRBV2
d_call: .
cdr3_aa: CASSAGRRYF

v_call: TRBV5-1
d_call: TRBD1
cdr3_aa: CASSGASQGALGYTF

v_call: TRBV20-1
d_call: TRBD2
cdr3_aa: CSARDLVAGYQETQYF

v_call: TRBV20-1
d_call: .
cdr3_aa: CSARVATNEKLFF

v_call: TRBV5-6
d_call: .
cdr3_aa: CASSPRVTGRPYGNTIYF

v_call: TRBV5-4
d_call: .
cdr3_aa: CASSPPTGSIYGYTF

v_call: TRBV5-1
d_call: .
cdr3_aa: CASSVGWDLASTQETQYF

v_call: TRBV7-9
d_call: .
cdr3_aa: CASSPDSRSYEQYFGPDTIYF

v_call: TRBV12-3/TRBV12-4
d_call: .
cdr3_aa: CASRESLPEQFF

v_call: TRBV2
d_call: TRBD1
cdr3_aa: CASSVTGGGEAFF

v_call: TRBV6-5
d_call: TRBD1
cdr3_aa: CASSFAPGHRGSGETQYF

v_call: TRBV28
d_call: .
cdr3_aa: CASSFGSQGTNTGELFF

v_call: TRBV3-1
d_call: .
cdr3_aa: CASSQDGRLRGQYF

v_call: TRBV10-3
d_call: TRBD1
cdr3_aa: CAISSDRDNSPLHF

v_call: TRBV7-6
d_call: .
cdr3_aa: CASSLTGSNSPLHF

v_call: TRBV19
d_call: TRBD1
cdr3_aa: CASSRSGQGGTEAFF

v_call: TRBV20-1
d_call: .
cdr3_aa: CSARAGDERETQHF

v_call: TRBV5-1
d_call: .
cdr3_aa: CASSLPMTGNLGEQYF

v_call: TRBV10-3
d_call: .
cdr3_aa: CAIGEVDDQPQHF

v_call: TRBV10-3
d_call: .
cdr3_aa: CAISEEGHYGYTF

v_call: TRBV4-1
d_call: .
cdr3_aa: CASSQERGGRGGGYTF

v_call: TRBV6-1
d_call: .
cdr3_aa: CASSELWQLAFF